This entry concerns a single T cell receptor (beta chain). Its antigen is unknown. The split of CD4+ cells yielded CD45RA+ naive and CD45RA-negative memory subsets. Trimming removed 5 bases at V and 4 bases at J, with 12 bases between. CDR1 and CDR2 (germline): MNHEY, SMNVEV (reference sequence). The CDR3 spans 13 residues. The repertoire was sequenced with immunoSEQ multiplex PCR; TCRdb's copy has only in-frame clones and lacks some. The sample holds 600,000 to 750,000 clones; over 60% are singletons and the top ten take around 1.8%. The sample belongs to a study of shared clonotypes between healthy human individuals. Study-level background: The donor pool was made up of a couple of women and three men aged 18 to 49.

Findings and caveats of the study: It was expected that sequencing depth would affect clonotype sharing among donors. Researchers sampled blood only, noting tissue repertoires likely differ.

The chain employs TRBV27 and TRBJ2-7; D not resolved. The origin of this receptor is a young woman in good health. Sequencing was done on a sample of memory CD4+ T cells sorted from blood. The sample's subset: CD45RA-negative fraction. The CDR3: CASSRKSSYEQYF. The CDR3 DNA reads TGTGCCAGCAGTCGAAAGTCGAGTTACGAGCAGTACTTC.